The sequence of this TCR beta chain was determined in a study of molecular identifiers for immune sequencing clone quantification. TCRdb re-called the PCR reads with MiXCR, one entry per CDR3 protein. The sample contains hundreds of thousands of distinct CDR3 sequences, about 25% of which appear only once. To note about this clonotype: Antigen: not known.

Naive CD8 T cells were sorted, and the gate applied was CD8+CD4-CCR7+CD45RA+. Study results and limitations: Naive cells had under 1% of molecules in clones above 20 RNA copies, effectors over 97%.

Trimming stripped 8 bases from V and 3 bases from J, with 20 bases between. Germline V gene lookup returns CDR1 MDHEN and CDR2 SYDVKM. This CDR3 has 15 residues. This receptor was identified in a human donor in good health. Some libraries in this study had Jurkat cell RNA spiked in. The V and J genes are TRBV28 and TRBJ2-7, with a possible D match to TRBD2 (5 bases). The sample consisted of naive CD8+ T cells from blood, with Jurkat cell RNA spiked in. Subset meaning: FACS-sorted CD8+CD4-CCR7+CD45RA+ naive T cells. The CDR3 reads CASELGVGGLYEQYF. In nucleotides, the CDR3 is TGTGCCAGCGAGCTCGGGGTAGGAGGTCTCTACGAGCAGTACTTC.